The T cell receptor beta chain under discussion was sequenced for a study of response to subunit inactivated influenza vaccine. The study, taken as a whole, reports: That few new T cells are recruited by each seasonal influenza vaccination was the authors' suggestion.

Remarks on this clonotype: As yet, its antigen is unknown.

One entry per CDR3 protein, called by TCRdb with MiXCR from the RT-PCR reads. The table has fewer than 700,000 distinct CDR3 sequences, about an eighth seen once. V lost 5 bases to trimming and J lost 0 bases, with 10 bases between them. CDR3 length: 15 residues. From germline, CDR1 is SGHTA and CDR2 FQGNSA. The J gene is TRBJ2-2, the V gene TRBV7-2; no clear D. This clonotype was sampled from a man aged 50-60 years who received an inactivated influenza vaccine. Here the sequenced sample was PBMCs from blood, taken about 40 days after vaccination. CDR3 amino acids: CASSISPANTGELFF. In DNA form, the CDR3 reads TGTGCCAGCAGCATAAGCCCAGCGAACACCGGGGAGCTGTTTTTT.